Listed below are T cell receptor beta chains from one sample, sequenced in a study of cytomegalovirus exposure and HLA in healthy donors. Produced via immunoSEQ multiplex PCR; TCRdb's table is partial and in-frame only. This table has 90,000 to 110,000 clones, around 73% appearing once. Sequencing was done on a sample of PBMCs. The source is a man aged 25-45 years in good health and CMV-seronegative. Each CDR3 is given with its conserved first and last residue. A D gene is named only where the DNA matches it firmly. Clone size, where shown, is once, few, many, or a class for clones that have expanded.

>TRBV5-1|-|-|TRBJ1-2
CANSLTVDKANYGYTF
TGCGCCAACAGCTTGACAGTGGACAAAGCTAACTATGGCTACACCTTC
>TRBV11-3|TRBD2|-|TRBJ2-5
CASRHRRTSGDPTPQTQYF
TGTGCCAGCAGACACAGACGGACTAGCGGGGACCCAACACCCCAGACCCAGTACTTC
>TRBV7-2|-|-|TRBJ2-3
CASSPGAADTQYF
TGTGCCAGCAGCCCGGGAGCAGCAGATACGCAGTATTTT
>TRBV5-6|TRBD1|few|TRBJ1-5
CASSWGQSNQPQHF
TGTGCCAGCAGCTGGGGACAGTCAAACCAGCCCCAGCATTTT
>TRBV10-3|-|-|TRBJ2-5
CAIRAGGTVSYETQYF
TGTGCCATCAGAGCAGGAGGGACAGTATCCTACGAGACCCAGTACTTC
>TRBV4-3|TRBD2|few|TRBJ2-2
CASSQDRDYGTGELFF
TGCGCCAGCAGCCAAGATAGGGACTACGGCACCGGGGAGCTGTTTTTT
>TRBV30|-|-|TRBJ2-7
CAWSAGDSRPYF
TGTGCCTGGAGTGCCGGGGACTCCCGGCCGTACTTC
>TRBV4-1|TRBD1|-|TRBJ1-1
CASSSGTGGTRNPEAFF
TGCGCCAGCAGCTCCGGGACAGGGGGCACTCGGAACCCTGAAGCTTTCTTT
>TRBV5-6|TRBD2|-|TRBJ2-5
CASSLFILAGQETQYF
TGTGCCAGCAGCTTGTTTATCCTAGCGGGTCAAGAGACCCAGTACTTC
>TRBV10-1|TRBD1|-|TRBJ1-2
CASSDGTVNGYTF
TGCGCCAGCAGTGATGGGACAGTGAACGGCTACACCTTC
>TRBV28|-|-|TRBJ2-4
CASSEETKNIQYF
TGTGCCAGCAGTGAGGAGACCAAAAACATTCAGTACTTC
>TRBV5-1|-|-|TRBJ2-7
CASSAGPGDEQYF
TGCGCCAGCTCAGCGGGCCCGGGGGACGAGCAGTACTTC
>TRBV29-1|TRBD1|once|TRBJ1-1
CSVQGGQDTEAFF
TGCAGCGTTCAGGGGGGCCAGGACACTGAAGCTTTCTTT
>TRBV6-5|-|-|TRBJ1-5
CASSYSRGSQPQHF
TGTGCCAGCAGTTACTCAAGGGGAAGTCAGCCCCAGCATTTT
>TRBV5-1|-|-|TRBJ2-5
CASSLNGRAETQYF
TGCGCCAGCAGCTTGAACGGTCGCGCGGAGACCCAGTACTTC
>TRBV5-5|-|-|TRBJ1-3
CASSPGGSALYYF
TGTGCCAGCAGCCCCGGGGGGTCTGCTTTGTACTATTTT
>TRBV6-5|-|-|TRBJ1-6
CASSSQGNSPLHF
TGTGCCAGCAGTTCGCAGGGTAATTCACCCCTCCACTTT
>TRBV2|-|-|TRBJ1-5
CAGASRAGNQPQHF
TGTGCCGGGGCGAGCAGGGCGGGCAATCAGCCCCAGCATTTT
>TRBV2|TRBD1|once|TRBJ1-6
CASTLTGNNSPLHF
TGTGCCAGCACCCTGACAGGGAATAATTCACCCCTCCACTTT
>TRBV7-9|-|-|TRBJ2-6
CASRLILDRYSGANVLTF
TGTGCCAGCAGATTAATTCTTGACAGATACTCTGGGGCCAACGTCCTGACTTTC
>TRBV2|TRBD1|-|TRBJ2-7
CASRLGDSSYEQYF
TGTGCCAGCAGGCTGGGGGACAGCTCCTACGAGCAGTACTTC
>TRBV2|TRBD1|-|TRBJ2-2
CASRTGQGETGELFF
TGTGCCTCTCGAACGGGACAGGGGGAAACCGGGGAGCTGTTTTTT
>TRBV2|-|-|TRBJ1-4
CASRQIPNEKLFF
TGTGCCAGCAGGCAGATCCCTAATGAAAAACTGTTTTTT